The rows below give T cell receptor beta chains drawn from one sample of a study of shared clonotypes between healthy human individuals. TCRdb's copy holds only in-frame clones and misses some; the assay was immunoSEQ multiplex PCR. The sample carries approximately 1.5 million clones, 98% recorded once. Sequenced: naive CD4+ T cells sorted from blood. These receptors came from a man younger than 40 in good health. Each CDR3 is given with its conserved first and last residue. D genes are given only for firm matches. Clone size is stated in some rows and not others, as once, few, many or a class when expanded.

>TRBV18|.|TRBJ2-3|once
CASSPGVGTADTQYF
TGTGCCAGCTCACCGGGGGTAGGGACCGCAGATACGCAGTATTTT
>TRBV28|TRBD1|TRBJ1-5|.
CASVRDRGVNQPQHF
TGTGCCAGCGTGAGGGACAGGGGGGTTAATCAGCCCCAGCATTTT
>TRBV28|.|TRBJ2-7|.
CASNNWMGTEYF
TGTGCCAGCAACAATTGGATGGGGACGGAGTACTTC
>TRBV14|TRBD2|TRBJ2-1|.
CASSRSVLAFNNEQFF
TGTGCCAGCAGCCGAAGCGTACTAGCGTTTAACAATGAGCAGTTCTTC
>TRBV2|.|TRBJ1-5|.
CASRGGDQPQHF
TGTGCCAGCAGAGGGGGGGATCAGCCCCAGCATTTT
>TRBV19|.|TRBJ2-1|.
CASSIDRNFRERNEQFF
TGTGCCAGTAGTATAGATCGTAATTTTCGGGAGAGGAATGAGCAGTTCTTC
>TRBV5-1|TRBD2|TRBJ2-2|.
CASSLSGIGTGELFF
TGCGCCAGCAGCTTAAGCGGGATAGGCACCGGGGAGCTGTTTTTT
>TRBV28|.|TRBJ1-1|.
CASSSGWNTEAFF
TGTGCCAGCAGTTCAGGCTGGAACACTGAAGCTTTCTTT
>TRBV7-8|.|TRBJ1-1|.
CASSLLVENTEAFF
TGTGCCAGCAGCTTATTAGTAGAGAACACTGAAGCTTTCTTT
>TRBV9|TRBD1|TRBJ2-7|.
CASSGHRDRDEQYF
TGTGCCAGCAGCGGACACCGGGACAGGGACGAGCAGTACTTC
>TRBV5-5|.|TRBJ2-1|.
CASSEGDEQFF
TGTGCCAGCAGCGAGGGGGATGAGCAGTTCTTC
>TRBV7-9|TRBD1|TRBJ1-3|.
CASSRVPGQGNTIYF
TGTGCCAGCAGTCGAGTCCCGGGACAGGGAAACACCATATATTTT